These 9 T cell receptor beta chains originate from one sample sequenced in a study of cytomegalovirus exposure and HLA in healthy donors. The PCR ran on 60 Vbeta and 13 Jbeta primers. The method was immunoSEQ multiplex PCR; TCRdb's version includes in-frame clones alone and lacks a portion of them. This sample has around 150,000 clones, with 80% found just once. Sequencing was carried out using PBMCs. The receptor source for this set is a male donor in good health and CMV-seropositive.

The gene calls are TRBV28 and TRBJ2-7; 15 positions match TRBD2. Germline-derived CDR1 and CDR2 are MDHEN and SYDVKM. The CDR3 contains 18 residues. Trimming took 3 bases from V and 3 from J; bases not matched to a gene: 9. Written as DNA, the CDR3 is TGTGCCAGCAGTTTTTCGGGACTAGCGGGAGGACTTCACTACGAGCAGTACTTC. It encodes CASSFSGLAGGLHYEQYF.

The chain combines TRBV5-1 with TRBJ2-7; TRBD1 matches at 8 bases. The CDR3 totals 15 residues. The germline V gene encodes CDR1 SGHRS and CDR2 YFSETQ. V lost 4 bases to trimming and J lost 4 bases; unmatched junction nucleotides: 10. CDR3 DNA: TGCGCCAGCAGCAGGGAGGACAGGGTGTTTTACGAGCAGTACTTC. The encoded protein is CASSREDRVFYEQYF.

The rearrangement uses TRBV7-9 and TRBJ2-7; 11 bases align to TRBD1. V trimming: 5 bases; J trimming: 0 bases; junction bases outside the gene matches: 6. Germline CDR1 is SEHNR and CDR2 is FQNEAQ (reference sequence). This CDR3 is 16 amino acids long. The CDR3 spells CASSGSGTGGSYEQYF. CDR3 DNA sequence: TGTGCCAGCAGCGGATCCGGGACAGGGGGCTCCTACGAGCAGTACTTC.

Here the CDR3 DNA reads TGTGCCAGCAGTGAAGCGGATCTTTTGAGGAGCAATCAGCCCCAGCATTTT. Residues: CASSEADLLRSNQPQHF. The chain joins TRBV6-4 to TRBJ1-5; D uncertain. The CDR3 is 17 residues long. V was cut by 3 bases and J by 1 base, with 16 bases left in between. Germline V gives CDR1 MRHNA, CDR2 SNTAGT.

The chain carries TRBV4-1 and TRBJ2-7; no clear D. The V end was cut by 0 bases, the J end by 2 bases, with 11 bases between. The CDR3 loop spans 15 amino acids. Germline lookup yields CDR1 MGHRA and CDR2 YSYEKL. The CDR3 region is CASSQDTRFAYEQYF. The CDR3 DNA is TGCGCCAGCAGCCAAGATACGAGGTTTGCCTACGAGCAGTACTTC.

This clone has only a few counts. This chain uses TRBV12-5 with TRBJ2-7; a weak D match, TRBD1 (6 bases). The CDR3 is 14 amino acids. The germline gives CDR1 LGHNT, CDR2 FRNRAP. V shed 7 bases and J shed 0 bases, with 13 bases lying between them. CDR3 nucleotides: TGTGCTAGTGTCCAGGGGACCCTCTCCTACGAGCAGTACTTC. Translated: CASVQGTLSYEQYF.

The CDR3 sequence is CASSFQRESQGTGELFF. The CDR3, as DNA: TGTGCCAGCAGCTTCCAGCGGGAGAGTCAGGGCACCGGGGAGCTGTTTTTT. The V gene is TRBV11-2, the J gene TRBJ2-2, with TRBD2 matching 8 bases. The V segment lost 3 bases and the J segment 4 bases; nucleotides outside the gene matches: 10. The CDR3 contains 17 residues. CDR1 is SGHAT and CDR2 is FQNNGV in the germline V gene.

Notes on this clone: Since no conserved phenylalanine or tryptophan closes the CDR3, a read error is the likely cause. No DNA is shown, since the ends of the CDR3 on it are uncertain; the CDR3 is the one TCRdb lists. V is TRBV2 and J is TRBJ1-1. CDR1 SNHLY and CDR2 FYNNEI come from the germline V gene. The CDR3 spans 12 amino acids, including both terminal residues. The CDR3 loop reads CASSGRAGSIGS.

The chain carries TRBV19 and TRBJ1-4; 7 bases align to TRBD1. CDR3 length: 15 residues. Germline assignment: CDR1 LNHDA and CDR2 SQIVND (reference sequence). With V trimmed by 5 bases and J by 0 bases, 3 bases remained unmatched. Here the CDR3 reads CASSAGTATNEKLFF. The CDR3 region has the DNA TGTGCCAGTAGTGCCGGGACAGCAACTAATGAAAAACTGTTTTTT.